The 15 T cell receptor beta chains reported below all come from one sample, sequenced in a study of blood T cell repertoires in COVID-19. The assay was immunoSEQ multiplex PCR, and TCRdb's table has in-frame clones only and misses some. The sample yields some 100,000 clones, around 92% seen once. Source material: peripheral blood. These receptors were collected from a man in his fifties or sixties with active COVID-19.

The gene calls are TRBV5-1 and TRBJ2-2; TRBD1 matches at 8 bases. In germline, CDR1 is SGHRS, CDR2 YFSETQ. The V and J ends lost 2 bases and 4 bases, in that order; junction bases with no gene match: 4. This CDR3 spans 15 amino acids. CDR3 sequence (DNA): TGCGCCAGCAGCTTCAACAGGGGGGTCACCGGGGAGCTGTTTTTT. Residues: CASSFNRGVTGELFF.

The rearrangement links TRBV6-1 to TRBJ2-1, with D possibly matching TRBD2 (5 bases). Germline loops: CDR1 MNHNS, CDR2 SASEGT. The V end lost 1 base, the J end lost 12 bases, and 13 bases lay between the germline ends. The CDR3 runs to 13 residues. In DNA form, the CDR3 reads TGTGCCAGCAGTGAAGGTCAGTCTGGAGGGCAGTTCTTC. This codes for CASSEGQSGGQFF.

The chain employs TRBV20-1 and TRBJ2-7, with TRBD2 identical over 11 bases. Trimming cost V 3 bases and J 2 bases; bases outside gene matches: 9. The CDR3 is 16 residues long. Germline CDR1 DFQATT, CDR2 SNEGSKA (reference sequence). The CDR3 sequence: CSASRTSGLPPYEQYF. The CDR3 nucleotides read TGCAGTGCTAGTCGGACTAGCGGGCTACCCCCCTACGAGCAGTACTTC.

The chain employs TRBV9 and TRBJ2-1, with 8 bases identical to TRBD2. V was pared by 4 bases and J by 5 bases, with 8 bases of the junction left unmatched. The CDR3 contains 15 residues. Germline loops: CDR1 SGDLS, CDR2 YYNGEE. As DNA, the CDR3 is TGTGCCAGCAGCCCTACTAGCGGAGCCGACAATGAGCAGTTCTTC. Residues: CASSPTSGADNEQFF.

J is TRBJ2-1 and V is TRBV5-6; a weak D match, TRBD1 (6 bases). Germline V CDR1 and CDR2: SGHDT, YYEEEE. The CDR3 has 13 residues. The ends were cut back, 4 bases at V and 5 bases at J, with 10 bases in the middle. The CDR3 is CASSLDRDNEQFF. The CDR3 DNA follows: TGTGCCAGCAGCCTGGACAGAGACAATGAGCAGTTCTTC.

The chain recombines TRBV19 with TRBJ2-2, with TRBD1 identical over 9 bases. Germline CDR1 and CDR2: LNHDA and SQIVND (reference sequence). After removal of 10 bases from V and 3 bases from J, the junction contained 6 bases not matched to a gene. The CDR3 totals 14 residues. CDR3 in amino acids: CATWGQGYTGELFF. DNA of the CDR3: TGTGCCACTTGGGGACAGGGATACACCGGGGAGCTGTTTTTT.

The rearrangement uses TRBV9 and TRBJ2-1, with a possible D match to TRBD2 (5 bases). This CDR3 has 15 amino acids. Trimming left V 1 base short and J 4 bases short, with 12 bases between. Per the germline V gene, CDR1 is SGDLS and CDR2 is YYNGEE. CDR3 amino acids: CASSVRSGTYNEQFF. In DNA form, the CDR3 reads TGTGCCAGCAGCGTAAGGAGCGGAACTTACAATGAGCAGTTCTTC. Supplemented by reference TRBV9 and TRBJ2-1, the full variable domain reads DSGVTQTPKHLITATGQRVTLRCSPRSGDLSVYWYQQSLDQGLQFLIQYYNGEERAKGNILERFSAQQFPDLHSELNLSSLELGDSALYFCASSVRSGTYNEQFFGPGTRLTVL.

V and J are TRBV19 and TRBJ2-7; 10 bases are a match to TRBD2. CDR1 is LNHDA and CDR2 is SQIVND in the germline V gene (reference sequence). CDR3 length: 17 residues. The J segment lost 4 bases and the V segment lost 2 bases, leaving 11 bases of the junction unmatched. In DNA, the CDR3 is TGTGCCAGTAGTATAAGGGTGGGGACTAGCGTGAATTACGAGCAGTACTTC. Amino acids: CASSIRVGTSVNYEQYF.

The CDR3 protein is CASSTQGAQANQPQHF. The CDR3 nucleotides are TGTGCCAGTAGTACACAGGGGGCGCAGGCCAATCAGCCCCAGCATTTT. The V call is TRBV19, the J call TRBJ1-5; 9 nucleotides match TRBD1. The V gene end was trimmed by 4 bases and the J gene end by 3 bases; junction bases not matched to a gene: 7. The CDR3 is 16 amino acids. Germline CDR1 LNHDA, CDR2 SQIVND (reference sequence).

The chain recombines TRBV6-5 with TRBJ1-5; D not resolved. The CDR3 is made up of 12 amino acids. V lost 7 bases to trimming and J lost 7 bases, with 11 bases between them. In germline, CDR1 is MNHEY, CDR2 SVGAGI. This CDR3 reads CASTQPGQPQHF. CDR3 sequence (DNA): TGTGCCAGCACCCAACCGGGGCAGCCCCAGCATTTT.

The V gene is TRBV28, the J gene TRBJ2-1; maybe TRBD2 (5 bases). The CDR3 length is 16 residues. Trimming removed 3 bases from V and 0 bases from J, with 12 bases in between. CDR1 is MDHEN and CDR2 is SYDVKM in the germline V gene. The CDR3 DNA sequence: TGTGCCAGCAGTTTTAGAGCGGCCAGCTCCTACAATGAGCAGTTCTTC. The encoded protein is CASSFRAASSYNEQFF.

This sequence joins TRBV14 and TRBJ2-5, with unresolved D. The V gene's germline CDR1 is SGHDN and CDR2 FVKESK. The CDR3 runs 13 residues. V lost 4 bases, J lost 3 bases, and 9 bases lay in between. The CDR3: CASSLGWEETQYF. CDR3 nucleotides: TGTGCCAGCAGCCTCGGGTGGGAAGAGACCCAGTACTTC. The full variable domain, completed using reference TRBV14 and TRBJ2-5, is EAGVTQFPSHSVIEKGQTVTLRCDPISGHDNLYWYRRVMGKEIKFLLHFVKESKQDESGMPNNRFLAERTGGTYSTLKVQPAELEDSGVYFCASSLGWEETQYFGPGTRLLVL.

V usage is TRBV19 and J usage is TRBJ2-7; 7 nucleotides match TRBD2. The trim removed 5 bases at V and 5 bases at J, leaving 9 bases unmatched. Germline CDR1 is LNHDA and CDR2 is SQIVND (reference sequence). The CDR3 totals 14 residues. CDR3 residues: CASSVTSVENEQYF. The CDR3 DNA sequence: TGTGCCAGTAGTGTAACTAGCGTCGAGAACGAGCAGTACTTC.

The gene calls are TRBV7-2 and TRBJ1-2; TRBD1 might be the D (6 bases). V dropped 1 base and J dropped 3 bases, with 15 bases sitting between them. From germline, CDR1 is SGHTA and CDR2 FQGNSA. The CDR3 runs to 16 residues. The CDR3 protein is CASSLGGQGSDYGYTF. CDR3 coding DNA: TGTGCCAGCAGCTTAGGGGGGCAGGGTAGTGACTATGGCTACACCTTC.

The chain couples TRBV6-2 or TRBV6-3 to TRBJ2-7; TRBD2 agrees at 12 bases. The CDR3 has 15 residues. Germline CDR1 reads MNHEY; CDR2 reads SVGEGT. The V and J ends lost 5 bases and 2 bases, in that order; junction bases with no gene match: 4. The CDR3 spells CASSPGTSGPYEQYF. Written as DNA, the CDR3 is TGTGCCAGCAGTCCGGGGACTAGCGGGCCCTACGAGCAGTACTTC.